The rows below give T cell receptor beta chains drawn from one sample of a study of OX40 agonist ivuxolimab in advanced cancers. The repertoire was sequenced with immunoSEQ multiplex PCR; TCRdb's copy has only in-frame clones and lacks some. The sample comprises tens of thousands of clones, about 91% of which are singletons, and 20% to 30% rests with the top ten. The sequencing used CD4+ or CD8+ T cells sorted from blood, collected in a trial of the OX40 agonist ivuxolimab. These receptors all come from an adult with an advanced solid tumor such as melanoma, head and neck, liver or kidney cancer. Each CDR3 is given with its conserved first and last residue. A D gene is named only where the DNA matches it firmly. Not every row has a clone size; where given, it reads once, few, many or a size class.

TRBD1 TRBJ1-5 TRBV7-8 NA TGTGCCAGCAGCTTAGAAGGGGGCTGGAATCAGCCCCAGCATTTT CASSLEGGWNQPQHF
NA TRBJ2-1 TRBV27 NA TGTGCCAGCAGGACTTACGAAACCTCCTACAATGAGCAGTTCTTC CASRTYETSYNEQFF
NA TRBJ2-7 TRBV5-1 NA TGCGCCAGCAGGCTCGAACAAATCTACTCCTACGAGCAGTACTTC CASRLEQIYSYEQYF
TRBD2 TRBJ2-7 TRBV9 few TGTGCCAGCAGCCCTTGGGGGACTAGCGACGAGCAGTACTTC CASSPWGTSDEQYF
TRBD2 TRBJ2-7 TRBV7-9 NA TGTGCCAGCAGCTCGCTCGAGGCTAGCGGGAGGTGGTACGAGCAGTACTTC CASSSLEASGRWYEQYF
TRBD2 TRBJ2-3 TRBV29-1 NA TGCAGCGTTACGGAGGTAGCGGGAGAGACAGATACGCAGTATTTT CSVTEVAGETDTQYF
NA TRBJ2-3 TRBV9 NA TGTGCCAGCAGCCAGAGGTTCGGGGGACTCACAGATACGCAGTATTTT CASSQRFGGLTDTQYF
NA TRBJ1-1 TRBV6-4 NA TGTGCCAGCAGACCCCAGGGACTGAACACTGAAGCTTTCTTT CASRPQGLNTEAFF
NA TRBJ2-6 TRBV9 NA TGTGCCAGCAGCGTAGAAGGGACACATTACGGGGGGGCCAACGTCCTGACTTTC CASSVEGTHYGGANVLTF
TRBD1 TRBJ1-4 TRBV7-9 NA TGTGCCAGCAGCCTACAGGGGCGCGTCGAAAAACTGTTTTTT CASSLQGRVEKLFF
TRBD2 TRBJ2-1 TRBV5-1 once TGCGCCAGCACCGTACTAGCGTCAGACAATGAGCAGTTCTTC CASTVLASDNEQFF
NA TRBJ2-1 TRBV19 NA TGTGCCAGTAGTATAGGTCACCGCAATGAGCAGTTCTTC CASSIGHRNEQFF
NA TRBJ2-3 TRBV11-1 NA TGTGCCAGCAGCTTTGGGGGCACAGATACGCAGTATTTT CASSFGGTDTQYF
TRBD1 TRBJ2-1 TRBV19 NA TGTGCCAGTAGTGTACAGGGCTTTGGACAGGATGAGCAGTTCTTC CASSVQGFGQDEQFF
TRBD1 TRBJ2-1 TRBV7-3 NA TGTGCCAGCAGCCATGGACAGGGCTACAATGAGCAGTTCTTC CASSHGQGYNEQFF
NA TRBJ2-7 TRBV5-8 NA TGTGCCAGCAGCTTGTCCAGGGCCTCCTACGAGCAGTACTTC CASSLSRASYEQYF
NA TRBJ2-1 TRBV28 NA TGTGCCAGCAGTTTCGACAATGAGCAGTTCTTC CASSFDNEQFF
NA TRBJ1-1 TRBV21-1 NA TGTGCCAGCAGCAAACGCACCATGAACACTGAAGCTTTCTTT CASSKRTMNTEAFF
TRBD2 TRBJ2-1 TRBV27 NA TGTGCCAGCAGCCCTGACGGGGGGACTTACAATGAGCAGTTCTTC CASSPDGGTYNEQFF
TRBD1 TRBJ2-7 TRBV6-5 NA TGTGCCAGCAGTTACGCACAGGGGGGTTACGAGCAGTACTTC CASSYAQGGYEQYF
TRBD2 TRBJ2-1 TRBV4-1 once TGCGCCAGCAGCTTCCTGAGCGGGAGGGTCGATGAGCAGTTCTTC CASSFLSGRVDEQFF
NA TRBJ1-2 TRBV5-1 NA TGCGCCAGCAGCTTGAGCGCAGAACACTATGGCTACACCTTC CASSLSAEHYGYTF
NA TRBJ2-7 TRBV9 few TGTGCCAGCAGCGCGGGCTTTGGCTACGAGCAGTACTTC CASSAGFGYEQYF